The 8 T cell receptor beta chains given below trace back to one sample, sequenced in a study of T cells in women clearing cervical HPV infection. Profiling relied on immunoSEQ multiplex PCR, and the TCRdb table lists in-frame clones only, not all of them. This sample contains around 19,000 clones. The sequenced material came from blood buffy coat. Receptors originate from a woman aged 18 to 75 with a cervical HPV16 infection that either progressed to CIN3+ or cleared (not recorded which).

On this clone: The sequence runs out 3 residues before the end of the CDR3; the remainder is reconstructed from the germline J gene. The chain carries TRBV20-1 and TRBJ2-4, with D possibly matching TRBD1 (6 bases). Germline lookup yields CDR1 DFQATT and CDR2 SNEGSKA (reference sequence). CDR3 length: 12 residues. CDR3 DNA, as far as it was read: TGCAGTGCTAGTGGACAGTTGGAGACT. Amino acid sequence: CSASGQLET. In full, the CDR3 is CSASGQLETQYF.

Notes on this clone: The DNA ends 3 residues before the CDR3 does, and the rest of the CDR3 is filled in from the germline J gene. V and J are TRBV5-1 and TRBJ2-1; 7 nucleotides agree with TRBD1. J gave up 1 base and V 2 bases, and 6 bases lay outside the gene matches. CDR1 SGHRS and CDR2 YFSETQ come from the germline V gene. The CDR3 has 16 amino acids. The CDR3 region is CASSLAGQASYNEQFF. The DNA read from the CDR3 is TGCGCCAGCAGCTTAGCCGGACAGGCTTCCTACAATGAG.

Comment on this clone: The read comes to an end 3 residues before the CDR3 does, leaving the germline J gene to fill in the end. The gene calls are TRBV30 and TRBJ1-1; D gene uncertain. CDR1 GTSNPN and CDR2 SVGIG come from the germline V gene (reference sequence). The CDR3 covers 11 residues. CDR3 DNA, as far as it was read: TGTGCCTGGACTCCCTTTCTTTTG. Its translation: CAWTPFLL. The CDR3 reads in full as CAWTPFLLAFF.

As regards this clone: The DNA ends 3 residues before the CDR3 does, and the rest of the CDR3 is filled in from the germline J gene. The chain employs TRBV18 and TRBJ2-7; 10 bases agree with TRBD1. Germline CDR1 reads KGHSH; CDR2 reads LQKENI. Trimming cost V 3 bases and J 2 bases; bases outside gene matches: 1. CDR3 length equals 14 residues. Here the CDR3 reads CASSPGQGPYEQYF. Incomplete CDR3 DNA: TGTGCCAGCTCACCGGGACAGGGGCCCTACGAG.

The CDR3 protein is CASKSMGQATDTQYF. Partial CDR3 DNA: TGCGCCAGCAAATCGATGGGACAGGCCACAGATACG. This chain links TRBV5-1 with TRBJ2-3, with 8 bases identical to TRBD1. With the read ending 3 residues before the CDR3 end, the germline J gene is used to fill in that end. J was trimmed by 2 bases and V by 6 bases; bases with no gene match: 8. Germline CDR1 and CDR2: SGHRS and YFSETQ. This CDR3 is built from 15 residues.

Regarding this clone: The junction differs from germline at one of its ends, possibly a read error. Other DNA sequences in this sample translate to the same CDR3. The CDR3 sequence is CASSSSPGQAGNTIYF. The sequenced part of the CDR3 DNA is TGCGCCAGCAGCTCGTCACCGGGACAAGCAGGAAACACA. V gene TRBV5-1 combines with J gene TRBJ1-3, with D maybe TRBD1 (6 bases). From the germline J gene comes the end of the CDR3, since the read stops 3 residues before it. The CDR3 runs to 16 residues. The germline CDR1 and CDR2 sequences are SGHRS and YFSETQ.

Regarding this clone: The observed sequence ends 3 residues before the CDR3 terminus, with the missing tail filled in from the germline J gene. The chain has TRBV7-9 and TRBJ2-1; 7 bases fit TRBD1. Germline CDR1 and CDR2: SEHNR and FQNEAQ (reference sequence). The ends lost 8 bases at V and 9 bases at J; junction bases unmatched: 13. The CDR3 length is 14 residues. CDR3 DNA, as far as it was read: TGTGCCAGCTCGGGACAGACACTTTGGCGTGAG. Amino acid sequence: CASSGQTLWRE. The entire CDR3 is CASSGQTLWREQFF.

The CDR3 is CASSSDRWAPLHF. The DNA read from the CDR3 is TGTGCCAGTAGCTCTGACAGGTGGGCACCC. This sequence joins TRBV19 and TRBJ1-6; D might be TRBD1 (6 bases). The sequence runs out 3 residues before the end of the CDR3; the remainder is reconstructed from the germline J gene. The V and J ends lost 6 bases and 11 bases respectively, with 14 bases between them. Germline V gene sequence: CDR1 LNHDA, CDR2 SQIVND (reference sequence). CDR3 length: 13 amino acids.